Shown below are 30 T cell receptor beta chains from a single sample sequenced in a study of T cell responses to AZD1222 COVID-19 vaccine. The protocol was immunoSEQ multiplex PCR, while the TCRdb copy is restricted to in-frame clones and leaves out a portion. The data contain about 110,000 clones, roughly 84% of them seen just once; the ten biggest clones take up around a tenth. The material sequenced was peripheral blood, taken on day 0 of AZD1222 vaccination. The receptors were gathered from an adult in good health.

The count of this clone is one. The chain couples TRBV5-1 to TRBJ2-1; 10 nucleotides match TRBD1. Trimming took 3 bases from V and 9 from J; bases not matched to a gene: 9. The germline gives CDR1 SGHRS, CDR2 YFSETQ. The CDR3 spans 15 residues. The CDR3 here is CASSSYDRGRGEQFF. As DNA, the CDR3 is TGCGCCAGCAGCTCCTACGACAGGGGGCGCGGTGAGCAGTTCTTC.

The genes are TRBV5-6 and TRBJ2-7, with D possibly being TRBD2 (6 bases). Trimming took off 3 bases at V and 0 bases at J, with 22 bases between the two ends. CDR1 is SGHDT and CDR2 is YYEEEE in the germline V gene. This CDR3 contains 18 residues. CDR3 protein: CASSSKGGDGAISYEQYF. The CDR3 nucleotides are TGTGCCAGCAGCTCAAAGGGAGGCGACGGGGCGATCTCCTACGAGCAGTACTTC.

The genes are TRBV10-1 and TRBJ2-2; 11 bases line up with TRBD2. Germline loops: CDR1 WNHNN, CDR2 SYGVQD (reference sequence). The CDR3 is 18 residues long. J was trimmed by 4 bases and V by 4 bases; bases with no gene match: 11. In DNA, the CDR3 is TGCGCCAGCAGTGTCCAGAGACTAGCGGGGACGGGCACCGGGGAGCTGTTTTTT. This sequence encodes CASSVQRLAGTGTGELFF.

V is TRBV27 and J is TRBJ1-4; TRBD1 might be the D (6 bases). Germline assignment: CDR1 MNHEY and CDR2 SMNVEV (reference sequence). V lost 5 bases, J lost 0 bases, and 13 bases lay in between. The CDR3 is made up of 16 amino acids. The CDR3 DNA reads TGTGCCAGCAGTCCGAGACAGGCACCAACTAATGAAAAACTGTTTTTT. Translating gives CASSPRQAPTNEKLFF.

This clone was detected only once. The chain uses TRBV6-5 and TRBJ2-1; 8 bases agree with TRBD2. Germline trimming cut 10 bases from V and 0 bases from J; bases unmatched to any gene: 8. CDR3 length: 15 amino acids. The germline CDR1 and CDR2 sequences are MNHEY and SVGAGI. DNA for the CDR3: TGTGCCATCTCCCCCGGGACTAGCTCCTACAATGAGCAGTTCTTC. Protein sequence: CAISPGTSSYNEQFF.

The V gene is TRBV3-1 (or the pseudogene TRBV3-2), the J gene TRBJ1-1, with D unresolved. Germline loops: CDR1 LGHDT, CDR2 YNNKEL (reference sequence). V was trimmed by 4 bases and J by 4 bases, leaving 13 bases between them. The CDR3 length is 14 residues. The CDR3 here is CASSPPGFGTEAFF. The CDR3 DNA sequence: TGTGCCAGCAGCCCCCCCGGGTTTGGCACTGAAGCTTTCTTT.

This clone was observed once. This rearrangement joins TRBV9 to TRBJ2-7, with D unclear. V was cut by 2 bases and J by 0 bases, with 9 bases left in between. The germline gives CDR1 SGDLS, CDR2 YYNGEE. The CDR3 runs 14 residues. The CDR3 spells CASSVGRSSYEQYF. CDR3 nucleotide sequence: TGTGCCAGCAGCGTGGGCAGGAGCTCCTACGAGCAGTACTTC.

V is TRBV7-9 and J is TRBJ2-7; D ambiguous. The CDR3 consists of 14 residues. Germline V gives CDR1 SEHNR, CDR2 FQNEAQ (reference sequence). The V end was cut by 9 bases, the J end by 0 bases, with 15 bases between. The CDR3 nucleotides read TGTGCCAGTTCGGGCGGAGCCATCTCCTACGAGCAGTACTTC. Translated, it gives CASSGGAISYEQYF.

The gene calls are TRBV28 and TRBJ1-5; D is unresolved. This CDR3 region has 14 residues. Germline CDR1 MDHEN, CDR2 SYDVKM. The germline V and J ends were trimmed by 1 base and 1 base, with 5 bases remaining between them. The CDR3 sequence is CASSLSWSNQPQHF. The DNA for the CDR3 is TGTGCCAGCAGTTTATCCTGGAGCAATCAGCCCCAGCATTTT. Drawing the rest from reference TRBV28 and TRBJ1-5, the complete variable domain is DVKVTQSSRYLVKRTGEKVFLECVQDMDHENMFWYRQDPGLGLRLIYFSYDVKMKEKGDIPEGYSVSREKKERFSLILESASTNQTSMYLCASSLSWSNQPQHFGDGTRLSIL.

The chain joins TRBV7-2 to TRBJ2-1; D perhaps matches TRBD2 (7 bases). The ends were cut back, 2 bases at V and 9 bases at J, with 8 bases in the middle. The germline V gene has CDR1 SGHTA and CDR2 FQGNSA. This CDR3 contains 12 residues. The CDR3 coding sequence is TGTGCCAGCAGCTTAAGGGGGGGTGAGCAGTTCTTC. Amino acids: CASSLRGGEQFF.

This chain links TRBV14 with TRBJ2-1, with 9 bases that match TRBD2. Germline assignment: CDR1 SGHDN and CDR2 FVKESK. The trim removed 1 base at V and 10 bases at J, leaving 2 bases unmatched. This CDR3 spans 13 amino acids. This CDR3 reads CASSQVAGDEQFF. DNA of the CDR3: TGTGCCAGCAGCCAAGTAGCGGGAGACGAGCAGTTCTTC.

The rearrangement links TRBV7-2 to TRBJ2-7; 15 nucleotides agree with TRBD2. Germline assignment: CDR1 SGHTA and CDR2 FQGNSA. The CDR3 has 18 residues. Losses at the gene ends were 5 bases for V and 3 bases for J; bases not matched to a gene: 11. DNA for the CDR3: TGTGCCAGCAGCGCAGTGGGACTAGCGGGGGGCCCGAACTACGAGCAGTACTTC. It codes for CASSAVGLAGGPNYEQYF. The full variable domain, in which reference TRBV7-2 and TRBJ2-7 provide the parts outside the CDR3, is GAGVSQSPSNKVTEKGKDVELRCDPISGHTALYWYRQSLGQGLEFLIYFQGNSAPDKSGLPSDRFSAERTGGSVSTLTIQRTQQEDSAVYLCASSAVGLAGGPNYEQYFGPGTRLTVT.

The DNA for the CDR3 is TGTGCCAGCAGCCCCACGGGGGGGTTGGGCACTGAAGCTTTCTTT. Residues: CASSPTGGLGTEAFF. The J gene is TRBJ1-1, the V gene TRBV7-6, with D tentatively TRBD1 (5 bases). Germline values: CDR1 SGHVS, CDR2 FNYEAQ. This CDR3 has 15 residues. V was pared by 5 bases and J by 4 bases, with 17 bases between. Supplemented by reference TRBV7-6 and TRBJ1-1, the full variable domain reads GAGVSQSPRYKVTKRGQDVALRCDPISGHVSLYWYRQALGQGPEFLTYFNYEAQQDKSGLPNDRFSAERPEGSISTLTIQRTEQRDSAMYRCASSPTGGLGTEAFFGQGTRLTVV.

The CDR3 DNA sequence: TGTGCCAGCAGCCAAGCGGTGGCTAGCGGAGCCAAAAACATTCAGTACTTC. It yields the protein CASSQAVASGAKNIQYF. V is TRBV4-2 and J is TRBJ2-4; 7 bases are a match to TRBD2. The germline CDR1 and CDR2 sequences are LGHNA and YNFKEQ. The CDR3 sequence is 17 residues long. Germline trimming cut 1 base from V and 0 bases from J; bases unmatched to any gene: 6.

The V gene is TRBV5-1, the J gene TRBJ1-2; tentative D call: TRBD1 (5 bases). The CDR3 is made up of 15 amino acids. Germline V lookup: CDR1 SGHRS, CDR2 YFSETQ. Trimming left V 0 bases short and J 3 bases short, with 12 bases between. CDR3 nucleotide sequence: TGCGCCAGCAGCTTGGCGGGGAGGGGAGACTATGGCTACACCTTC. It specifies CASSLAGRGDYGYTF.

CDR3 bases: TGTGCCAGTACCAACCCCGGACAGGGGAGATATGGCTACACCTTC. Its protein product is CASTNPGQGRYGYTF. The V and J genes are TRBV19 and TRBJ1-2; 9 bases fit TRBD1. V lost 7 bases to trimming and J lost 5 bases; unmatched junction nucleotides: 11. CDR3 length: 15 residues. The germline CDR1 and CDR2 sequences are LNHDA and SQIVND (reference sequence).

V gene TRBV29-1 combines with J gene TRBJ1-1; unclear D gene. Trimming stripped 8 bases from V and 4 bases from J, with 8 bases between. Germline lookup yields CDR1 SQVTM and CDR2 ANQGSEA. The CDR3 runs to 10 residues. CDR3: CSPSLTEAFF. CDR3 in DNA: TGCAGCCCCTCCCTCACTGAAGCTTTCTTT.

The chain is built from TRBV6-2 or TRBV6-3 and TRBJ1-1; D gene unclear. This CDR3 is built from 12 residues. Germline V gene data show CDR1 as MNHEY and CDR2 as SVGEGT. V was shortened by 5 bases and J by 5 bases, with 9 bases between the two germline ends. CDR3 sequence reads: CASSIRGTEAFF. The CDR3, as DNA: TGTGCCAGCAGTATTCGAGGGACTGAAGCTTTCTTT.

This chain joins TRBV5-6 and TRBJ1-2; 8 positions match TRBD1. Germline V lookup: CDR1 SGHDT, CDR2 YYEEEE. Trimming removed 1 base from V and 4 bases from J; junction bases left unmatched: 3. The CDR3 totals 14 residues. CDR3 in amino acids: CASSLTGGIYGYTF. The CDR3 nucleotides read TGTGCCAGCAGCTTGACAGGGGGTATCTATGGCTACACCTTC.

DNA for the CDR3: TGTGCCAGCAGTTACCAGAGGGACACCTACGAGCAGTACTTC. It yields the protein CASSYQRDTYEQYF. V gene TRBV6-5 combines with J gene TRBJ2-7, with D maybe TRBD1 (6 bases). CDR1 and CDR2 (germline): MNHEY, SVGAGI. V lost 2 bases to trimming and J lost 2 bases, with 10 bases between them. The CDR3 runs to 14 residues.

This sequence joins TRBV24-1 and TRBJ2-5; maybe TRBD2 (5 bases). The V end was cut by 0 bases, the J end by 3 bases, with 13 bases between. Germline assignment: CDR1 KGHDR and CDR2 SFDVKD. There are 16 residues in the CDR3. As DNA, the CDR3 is TGTGCCACCAGTGATTTGCGGTTTGGAGGAAAAGAGACCCAGTACTTC. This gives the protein CATSDLRFGGKETQYF.

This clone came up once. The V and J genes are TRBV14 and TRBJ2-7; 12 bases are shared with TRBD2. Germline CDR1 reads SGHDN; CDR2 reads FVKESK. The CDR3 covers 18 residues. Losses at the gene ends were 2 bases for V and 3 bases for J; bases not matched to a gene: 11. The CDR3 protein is CASSQSFGLAGGLYEQYF. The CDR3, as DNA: TGTGCCAGCAGCCAATCTTTTGGGCTAGCGGGAGGGCTCTACGAGCAGTACTTC.

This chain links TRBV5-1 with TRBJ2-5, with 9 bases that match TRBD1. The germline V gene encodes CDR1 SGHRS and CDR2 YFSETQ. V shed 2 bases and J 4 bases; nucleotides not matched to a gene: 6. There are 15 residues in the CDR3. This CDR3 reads CASSFGTGYSETQYF. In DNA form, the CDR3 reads TGCGCCAGCAGCTTTGGGACAGGGTATTCAGAGACCCAGTACTTC.

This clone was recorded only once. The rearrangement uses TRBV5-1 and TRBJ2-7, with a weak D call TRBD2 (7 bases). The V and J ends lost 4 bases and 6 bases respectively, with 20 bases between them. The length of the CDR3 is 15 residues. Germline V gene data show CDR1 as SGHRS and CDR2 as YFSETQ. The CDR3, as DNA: TGCGCCAGCAGCCAAGTAGGGGGGGTACTTAGCGAGCAGTACTTC. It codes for CASSQVGGVLSEQYF.

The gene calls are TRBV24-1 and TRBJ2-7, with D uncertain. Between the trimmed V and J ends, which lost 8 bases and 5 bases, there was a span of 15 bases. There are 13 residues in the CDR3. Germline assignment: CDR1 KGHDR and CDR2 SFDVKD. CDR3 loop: CATISSPIHEQYF. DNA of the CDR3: TGTGCCACCATAAGCAGCCCCATCCACGAGCAGTACTTC.

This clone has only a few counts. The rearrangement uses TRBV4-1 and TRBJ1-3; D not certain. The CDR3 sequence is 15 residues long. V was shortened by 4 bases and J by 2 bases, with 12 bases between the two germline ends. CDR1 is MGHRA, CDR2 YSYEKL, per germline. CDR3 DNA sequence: TGCGCCAGCAGCCGCATGGCGGGGACTGGAAACACCATATATTTT. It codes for CASSRMAGTGNTIYF.

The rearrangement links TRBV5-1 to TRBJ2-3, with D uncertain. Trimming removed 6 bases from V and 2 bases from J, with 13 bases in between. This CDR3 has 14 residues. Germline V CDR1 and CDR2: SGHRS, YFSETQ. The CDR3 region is CASTLGGATDTQYF. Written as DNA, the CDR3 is TGCGCCAGCACGTTAGGCGGTGCCACAGATACGCAGTATTTT.

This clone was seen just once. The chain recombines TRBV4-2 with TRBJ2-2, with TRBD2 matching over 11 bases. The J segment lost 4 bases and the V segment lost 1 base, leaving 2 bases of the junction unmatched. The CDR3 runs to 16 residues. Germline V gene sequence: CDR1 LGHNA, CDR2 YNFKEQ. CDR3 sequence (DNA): TGTGCCAGCAGCCAAGTCACTAGCGGGGGCACCGGGGAGCTGTTTTTT. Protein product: CASSQVTSGGTGELFF.

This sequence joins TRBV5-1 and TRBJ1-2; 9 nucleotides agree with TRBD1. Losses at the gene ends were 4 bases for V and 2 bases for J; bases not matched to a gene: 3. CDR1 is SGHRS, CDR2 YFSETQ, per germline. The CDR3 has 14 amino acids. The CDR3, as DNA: TGCGCCAGCAGCAAAGACAGGGGGAACTATGGCTACACCTTC. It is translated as CASSKDRGNYGYTF.

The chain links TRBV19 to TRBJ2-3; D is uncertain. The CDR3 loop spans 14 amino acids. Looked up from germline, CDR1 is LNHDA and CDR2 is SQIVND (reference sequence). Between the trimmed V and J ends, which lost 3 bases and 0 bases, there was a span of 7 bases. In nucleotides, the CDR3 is TGTGCCAGTAGTATCGCGAAGAGCACAGATACGCAGTATTTT. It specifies CASSIAKSTDTQYF.